The sample holds many counts of the clone carrying this T cell receptor beta chain. RNA transcripts served as the template for amplifying TCR beta CDR3 regions. Using the HTBI primer set, a first-round RT-PCR was run on the TCR CDR3. One entry per CDR3 protein results from TCRdb running MiXCR on the multiplex PCR reads. The sample has roughly 720,000 distinct CDR3 sequences; roughly 17% are singletons. This sample is part of a study of T cells in Graves' hyperthyroidism and ophthalmopathy. The V end was cut by 7 bases, the J end by 3 bases, with 12 bases between. The CDR3 is 13 residues long. Germline values: CDR1 LNHDA, CDR2 SQIVND (reference sequence).

The sequence came from a man over 45 with Graves' hyperthyroidism. V and J are TRBV19 and TRBJ1-1, with a tentative D call TRBD1 (6 bases). Sample: blood. This chain's CDR3 is CASIEQGHTEAFF. The DNA of the CDR3 is TGTGCCAGTATCGAGCAGGGGCACACTGAAGCTTTCTTT.